Listed below are T cell receptor beta chains from one sample, sequenced in a study of identifying expanded T cells in peripheral blood. Sequenced by immunoSEQ multiplex PCR; TCRdb stores in-frame clones only, minus some. This table has approximately 100,000 clones, roughly 87% appearing once. The sample comprised blood. Receptor source: a person aged 18 to 70 in good health. CDR3s include the opening cysteine and the closing phenylalanine or tryptophan. The D gene is left open where the match is weak. Clone size is not always given. Where it is, it says once, few, many or a class for expanded clones.

J gene,D gene,clone size,V gene,CDR3 DNA,CDR3 protein
TRBJ2-3,TRBD2,NA,TRBV5-1,TGCGCCAGCAGCCGGGAGGGCCTAGCGGGGGGCCGAACAGATACGCAGTATTTT,CASSREGLAGGRTDTQYF
TRBJ2-2,NA,NA,TRBV5-1,TGCGCCAGCAGCTTAGGCAGGGGTCAGGCCGGGGAGCTGTTTTTT,CASSLGRGQAGELFF
TRBJ2-6,NA,NA,TRBV4-3,TGCGCCAGCAGCCAAGAGGGGGGCTCTGGGGCCAACGTCCTGACTTTC,CASSQEGGSGANVLTF
TRBJ1-5,TRBD1,NA,TRBV7-2,TGTGCCAGCAGCTTAGCGGGGACAGCTGGTCAGCCCCAGCATTTT,CASSLAGTAGQPQHF
TRBJ1-1,TRBD1,NA,TRBV6-6,TGTGCCAGCATTCCACTCACAGGGGGCCTGGGGACTGAAGCTTTCTTT,CASIPLTGGLGTEAFF
TRBJ2-7,TRBD1,once,TRBV6-1,TGTGCCAGCAGCGCCCGACAGGGGCCCTACGAGCAGTACTTC,CASSARQGPYEQYF
TRBJ1-6,NA,few,TRBV5-6,TGTGCCAGCAGCCTGAAGACTGGGGATTCACCCCTCCACTTT,CASSLKTGDSPLHF
TRBJ2-3,NA,NA,TRBV29-1,TGCAGCGTCACCGTAGCAGATACGCAGTATTTT,CSVTVADTQYF
TRBJ1-6,NA,NA,TRBV7-9,TGTGCCAGCACCAAGTGGGACACTAAGTCCTATAATTCACCCCTCCACTTT,CASTKWDTKSYNSPLHF
TRBJ1-5,NA,NA,TRBV6-1,TGTGCCAGCAGTGTCGTCCCGCTAAATCAGCCCCAGCATTTT,CASSVVPLNQPQHF
TRBJ1-6,NA,NA,TRBV7-9,TGTGCCAGCAGCTTATCGGTCGGGGGTGGTGGTTCACCCCTCCACTTT,CASSLSVGGGGSPLHF
TRBJ1-1,NA,NA,TRBV29-1,TGCAGCGTTGAGTTTATAGGGGTGGGGAACACTGAAGCTTTCTTT,CSVEFIGVGNTEAFF
TRBJ2-3,TRBD2,NA,TRBV4-1,TGCGCCAGCAGCCCCCTGCCGACTAGCGGGGGAGGAGGTACGCAGTATTTT,CASSPLPTSGGGGTQYF
TRBJ2-1,NA,NA,TRBV4-2,TGTGCCAGCAGCCAAGACCCAGGAGATCACTACAATGAGCAGTTCTTC,CASSQDPGDHYNEQFF
TRBJ2-3,TRBD2,NA,TRBV15,TGTGCCACCAGCCCCCTGGGGGGAGGGACAGATACGCAGTATTTT,CATSPLGGGTDTQYF
TRBJ1-1,NA,few,TRBV19,TGTGCCAGTAGTCGGGGGGCTGTGAACACTGAAGCTTTCTTT,CASSRGAVNTEAFF
TRBJ2-2,TRBD2,NA,TRBV7-2,TGTGCCAGCAGCTACATCGCGGGGGGCACCGGGGAGCTGTTTTTT,CASSYIAGGTGELFF
TRBJ2-7,TRBD2,NA,TRBV28,TGTGCCAGCAGGGCTAGCGGGAACTACGAGCAGTACTTC,CASRASGNYEQYF
TRBJ2-7,NA,few,TRBV19,TGTGCCACCAGGGGACCCCAGAGCTCCTACGAGCAGTACTTC,CATRGPQSSYEQYF
TRBJ1-4,TRBD1,once,TRBV10-3,TGTGCCATCAGTGCGGACAGGGGGCTTTATGAAAAACTGTTTTTT,CAISADRGLYEKLFF
TRBJ2-1,TRBD2,NA,TRBV5-1,TGCGCCAGCAGCCCGGGCGGGGGATCCTACAATGAGCAGTTCTTC,CASSPGGGSYNEQFF
TRBJ1-1,NA,NA,TRBV19,TGTGCCAGTAGTGACAGGAGGAACACTGAAGCTTTCTTT,CASSDRRNTEAFF
TRBJ2-7,NA,NA,TRBV6-1,TGTGCCAGCAGACCCAGGGTAGTGGACGAGCAGTACTTC,CASRPRVVDEQYF
TRBJ2-4,TRBD2,NA,TRBV15,TGTGCCACCAGCAGGGGAATACCGGGGGGGCCCAAAAACATTCAGTACTTC,CATSRGIPGGPKNIQYF
TRBJ2-3,NA,NA,TRBV5-1,TGCGCCAGCAGCCAAAGGGGCAGGCCAACAGATACGCAGTATTTT,CASSQRGRPTDTQYF
TRBJ2-5,NA,NA,TRBV10-3,TGTGCCATCAGTCAACTGGGGGGATCCGGATTGGAGACCCAGTACTTC,CAISQLGGSGLETQYF
TRBJ2-1,TRBD2,few,TRBV6-6,TGTGCCAGCAGCCCCGAACTAGCGGGTTACAATGAGCAGTTCTTC,CASSPELAGYNEQFF
TRBJ2-6,NA,NA,TRBV7-9,TGTGCCAGCAGCTTATGGCCATCTGGGGCCAACGTCCTGACTTTC,CASSLWPSGANVLTF
TRBJ2-1,NA,few,TRBV5-1,TGCGCCAGCAGCTTGTTATCGGAGCAGTTCTTC,CASSLLSEQFF
TRBJ2-2,TRBD1,NA,TRBV7-2,TGTGCCAGCAGCGTTAACTGGGACAGTTCAACCGGGGAGCTGTTTTTT,CASSVNWDSSTGELFF
TRBJ2-5,NA,NA,TRBV19,TGTGCCAGTAGTATTGGCCCCGGGCAAGCGGAGACCCAGTACTTC,CASSIGPGQAETQYF
TRBJ1-2,TRBD1,many,TRBV11-2,TGTGCCAGCAGCTTAGACAGGGGGAGAGGCTACACCTTC,CASSLDRGRGYTF
TRBJ1-3,NA,NA,TRBV2,TGTGCCAGCAGTGTGGGATTTGGAAACACCATATATTTT,CASSVGFGNTIYF
TRBJ1-2,NA,NA,TRBV10-3,TGTGCCATCAGTGAGGGTGACGGTCGGGGCTACACCTTC,CAISEGDGRGYTF
TRBJ1-2,NA,NA,TRBV6-5,TGTGCCAGCAGTTACCCCGGTCTTTATGGCTACACCTTC,CASSYPGLYGYTF
TRBJ2-5,NA,NA,TRBV7-9,TGTGCCAGCAGCTTAGGGGGCCAAGAGACCCAGTACTTC,CASSLGGQETQYF
TRBJ1-1,NA,NA,TRBV18,TGTGCCAGCTCACCAGGGGGTTGGGGGAACACTGAAGCTTTCTTT,CASSPGGWGNTEAFF
TRBJ2-3,TRBD2,NA,TRBV7-9,TGTGCCAGCAGCCGAGCTACTAGCGGGGGAACAGATACGCAGTATTTT,CASSRATSGGTDTQYF
TRBJ1-4,NA,NA,TRBV7-8,TGTGCCAGCAGCTTAGGGGGATATGGCACTAATGAAAAACTGTTTTTT,CASSLGGYGTNEKLFF
TRBJ1-2,NA,NA,TRBV2,TGTGCCAGCAGTGGCTTGTGGGGGAATGCTAACTATGGCTACACCTTC,CASSGLWGNANYGYTF